Given below is one TCR beta chain in context. Its antigen is not known. The CDR3 has 14 amino acids. V was shortened by 0 bases and J by 6 bases, with 10 bases between the two germline ends. Germline CDR1 and CDR2: SGHRS and YFSETQ. In the PCR, 60 Vbeta and 13 Jbeta primers were used. The protocol was immunoSEQ multiplex PCR, while the TCRdb copy is restricted to in-frame clones and leaves out a portion. The sample includes some 140,000 clones, 75% to 85% of them seen just once. Nominally healthy donors provided the samples, though records likely missed some immune exposures. This sample is drawn from a study of cytomegalovirus exposure and HLA in healthy donors. General study points: It was in a later analysis that TCR association rates were seen to vary by HLA locus, highest for DRB1 and lowest for HLA-C. Per published reports, the classifier diagnosed cytomegalovirus status with high specificity and sensitivity.

The sequencing input was PBMCs. The chain carries TRBV5-1 and TRBJ1-5; no definite D call. This sequence was found in a woman in her forties in good health and CMV-seropositive. CDR3 sequence (DNA): TGCGCCAGCAGCTTGGGCGGGAACGGTCAGCCCCAGCATTTT. It is translated as CASSLGGNGQPQHF. The full variable domain, completed using reference TRBV5-1 and TRBJ1-5, is KAGVTQTPRYLIKTRGQQVTLSCSPISGHRSVSWYQQTPGQGLQFLFEYFSETQRNKGNFPGRFSGRQFSNSRSEMNVSTLELGDSALYLCASSLGGNGQPQHFGDGTRLSIL.